Listed below are T cell receptor beta chains from one sample, sequenced in a study of control samples from healthy donors and cancer patients. Method: immunoSEQ multiplex PCR; TCRdb's copy keeps in-frame clones and lacks some. Here the sample spans approximately 100,000 clones, 80% to 90% being singletons. The material sequenced was blood. These receptors all stem from a man aged 25-45 years in good health. Each CDR3 is given with its conserved first and last residue. Each record gives: J gene, V gene, CDR3 protein.

j_gene: TRBJ2-3
v_gene: TRBV18
CDR3aa: CASSLNRDRGTDTQYF

j_gene: TRBJ2-7
v_gene: TRBV6-2/TRBV6-3
CDR3aa: CASSGGNNEQYF

j_gene: TRBJ2-7
v_gene: TRBV19
CDR3aa: CASSTEGSEQYF

j_gene: TRBJ1-1
v_gene: TRBV27
CDR3aa: CASSSPNKARWTEAFF

j_gene: TRBJ2-7
v_gene: TRBV10-1
CDR3aa: CASSPGTYYEQYF

j_gene: TRBJ2-1
v_gene: TRBV25-1
CDR3aa: CASSRDRASYEQFF

j_gene: TRBJ2-3
v_gene: TRBV9
CDR3aa: CASSVDGGSTDTQYF

j_gene: TRBJ2-2
v_gene: TRBV27
CDR3aa: CASSFGTTTGELFF

j_gene: TRBJ1-5
v_gene: TRBV14
CDR3aa: CASSQGGFKPQHF

j_gene: TRBJ1-1
v_gene: TRBV5-5
CDR3aa: CASSLSPRGAEAFF

j_gene: TRBJ1-2
v_gene: TRBV5-4
CDR3aa: CATHSGRGAYGYTF

j_gene: TRBJ2-1
v_gene: TRBV24-1
CDR3aa: CATSAASSRYEQFF

j_gene: TRBJ2-2
v_gene: TRBV7-3
CDR3aa: CASSLGQANTGELFF

j_gene: TRBJ2-3
v_gene: TRBV7-9
CDR3aa: CASSPWLGRDHTDTQYF

j_gene: TRBJ1-5
v_gene: TRBV4-1
CDR3aa: CASSQFLGVNQPQHF

j_gene: TRBJ1-1
v_gene: TRBV11-2
CDR3aa: CASSLVGFFSPTEAFF